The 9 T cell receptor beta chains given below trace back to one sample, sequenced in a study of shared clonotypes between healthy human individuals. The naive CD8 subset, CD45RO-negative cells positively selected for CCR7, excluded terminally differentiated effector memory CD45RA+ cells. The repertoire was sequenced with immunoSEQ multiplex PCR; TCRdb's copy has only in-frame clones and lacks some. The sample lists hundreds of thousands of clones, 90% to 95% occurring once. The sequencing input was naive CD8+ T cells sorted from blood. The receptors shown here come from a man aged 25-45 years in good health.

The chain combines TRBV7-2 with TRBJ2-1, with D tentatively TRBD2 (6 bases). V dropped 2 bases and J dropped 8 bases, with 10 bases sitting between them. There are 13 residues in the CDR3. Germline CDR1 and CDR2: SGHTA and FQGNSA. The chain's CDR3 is CASSLYGGYEQFF. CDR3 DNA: TGTGCCAGCAGCTTATATGGGGGGTATGAGCAGTTCTTC. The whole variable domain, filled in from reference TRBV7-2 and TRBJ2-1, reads GAGVSQSPSNKVTEKGKDVELRCDPISGHTALYWYRQSLGQGLEFLIYFQGNSAPDKSGLPSDRFSAERTGGSVSTLTIQRTQQEDSAVYLCASSLYGGYEQFFGPGTRLTVL.

CDR3 sequence (DNA): TGTGCCAGCAGTCAGGGGGATGAGCAGTTCTTC. This translates into CASSQGDEQFF. The chain is built from TRBV11-3 and TRBJ2-1, with 7 bases that match TRBD1. Looked up from germline, CDR1 is SGHNT and CDR2 is YENEEA. After removal of 6 bases from V and 8 bases from J, the junction contained 1 base not matched to a gene. This CDR3 contains 11 residues.

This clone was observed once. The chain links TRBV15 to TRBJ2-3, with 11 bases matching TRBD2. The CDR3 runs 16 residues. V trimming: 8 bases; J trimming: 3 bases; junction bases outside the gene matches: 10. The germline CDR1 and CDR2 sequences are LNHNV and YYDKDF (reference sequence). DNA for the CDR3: TGTGCCACCTCCACCGGGACTAGCGGTGAGACAGATACGCAGTATTTT. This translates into CATSTGTSGETDTQYF. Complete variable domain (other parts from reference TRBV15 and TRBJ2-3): DAMVIQNPRYQVTQFGKPVTLSCSQTLNHNVMYWYQQKSSQAPKLLFHYYDKDFNNEADTPDNFQSRRPNTSFCFLDIRSPGLGDTAMYLCATSTGTSGETDTQYFGPGTRLTVL.

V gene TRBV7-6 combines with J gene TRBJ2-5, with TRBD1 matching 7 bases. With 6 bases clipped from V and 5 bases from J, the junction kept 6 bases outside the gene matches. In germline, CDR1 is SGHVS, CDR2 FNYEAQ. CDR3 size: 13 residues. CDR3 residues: CASRSTGVETQYF. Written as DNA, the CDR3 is TGTGCCAGCAGAAGTACAGGGGTGGAGACCCAGTACTTC. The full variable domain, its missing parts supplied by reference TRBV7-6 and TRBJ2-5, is GAGVSQSPRYKVTKRGQDVALRCDPISGHVSLYWYRQALGQGPEFLTYFNYEAQQDKSGLPNDRFSAERPEGSISTLTIQRTEQRDSAMYRCASRSTGVETQYFGPGTRLLVL.

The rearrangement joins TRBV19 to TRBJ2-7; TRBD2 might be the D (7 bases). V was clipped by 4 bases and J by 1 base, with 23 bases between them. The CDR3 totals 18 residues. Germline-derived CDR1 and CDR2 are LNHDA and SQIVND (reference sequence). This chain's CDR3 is CASSRVVLGRGRSYEQYF. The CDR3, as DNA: TGTGCCAGTAGTAGGGTCGTCTTAGGGCGGGGGCGATCCTACGAGCAGTACTTC.

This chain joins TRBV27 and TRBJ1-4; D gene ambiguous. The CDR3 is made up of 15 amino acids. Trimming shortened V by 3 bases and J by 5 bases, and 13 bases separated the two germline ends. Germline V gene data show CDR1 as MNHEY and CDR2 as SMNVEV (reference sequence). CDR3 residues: CASSFDLMGNEKLFF. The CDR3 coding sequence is TGTGCCAGCAGTTTTGATTTAATGGGGAATGAAAAACTGTTTTTT.

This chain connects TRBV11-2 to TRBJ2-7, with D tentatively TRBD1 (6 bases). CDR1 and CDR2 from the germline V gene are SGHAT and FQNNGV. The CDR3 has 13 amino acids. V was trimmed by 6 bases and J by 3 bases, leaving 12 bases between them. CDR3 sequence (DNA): TGTGCCAGCAGTCTGACAGGACTCTACGAGCAGTACTTC. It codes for CASSLTGLYEQYF.

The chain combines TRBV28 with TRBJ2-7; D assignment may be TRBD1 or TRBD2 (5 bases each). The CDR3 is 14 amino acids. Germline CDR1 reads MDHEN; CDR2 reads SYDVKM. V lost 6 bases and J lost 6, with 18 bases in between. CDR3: CASSNFGTLSEQYF. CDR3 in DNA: TGTGCCAGCAGCAACTTCGGGACGCTTAGCGAGCAGTACTTC.

The CDR3 reads CASSKNRAQETQYF. DNA of the CDR3: TGTGCCAGCAGTAAAAACAGAGCCCAAGAGACCCAGTACTTC. The V gene is TRBV7-2, the J gene TRBJ2-5; D unclear. The CDR3 has 14 amino acids. Germline V CDR1 and CDR2: SGHTA, FQGNSA. Trimming left V 6 bases short and J 1 base short, with 12 bases between.